A single sample is the source of the 29 T cell receptor beta chains below, sequenced in a study of blood T cell repertoires in COVID-19. Profiling relied on immunoSEQ multiplex PCR, and the TCRdb table lists in-frame clones only, not all of them. The table lists 440,000 or so clones, approximately 89% of them singletons. Sequences were obtained from peripheral blood. Receptors were obtained from a woman in her thirties or forties with COVID-19, enrolled during active disease.

The rearrangement joins TRBV6-6 to TRBJ1-3; D is undetermined. This CDR3 region has 14 residues. Trimming pared 0 bases from V and 0 bases from J, leaving 3 bases between. Germline CDR1 and CDR2: MNHNY and SVGAGI (reference sequence). The chain's CDR3 is CASSYSASGNTIYF. The CDR3 nucleotides are TGTGCCAGCAGTTACTCGGCCTCTGGAAACACCATATATTTT.

The chain uses TRBV5-1 and TRBJ2-3; TRBD2 agrees at 9 bases. V trimming: 4 bases; J trimming: 1 base; junction bases outside the gene matches: 4. The CDR3 consists of 15 residues. Germline V lookup: CDR1 SGHRS, CDR2 YFSETQ. The CDR3 protein is CASSILAGGTDTQYF. The CDR3 DNA sequence: TGCGCCAGCAGCATACTAGCGGGCGGCACAGATACGCAGTATTTT. Full variable domain (missing parts from reference TRBV5-1 and TRBJ2-3): KAGVTQTPRYLIKTRGQQVTLSCSPISGHRSVSWYQQTPGQGLQFLFEYFSETQRNKGNFPGRFSGRQFSNSRSEMNVSTLELGDSALYLCASSILAGGTDTQYFGPGTRLTVL.

The chain carries TRBV5-6 and TRBJ2-6; the match to TRBD2 covers 11 bases. The junction had 2 bases not matched to a gene; V was cut back by 4 bases and J by 2 bases. This CDR3 is built from 16 residues. Germline assignment: CDR1 SGHDT and CDR2 YYEEEE. CDR3: CASSILAGAGANVLTF. CDR3 nucleotides: TGTGCCAGCAGCATACTAGCGGGGGCTGGGGCCAACGTCCTGACTTTC.

V gene TRBV5-1 combines with J gene TRBJ2-7, with 9 bases aligning to TRBD1. The CDR3 is made up of 16 amino acids. CDR1 and CDR2 (germline): SGHRS, YFSETQ. V lost 0 bases to trimming and J lost 2 bases; unmatched junction nucleotides: 6. As DNA, the CDR3 is TGCGCCAGCAGCTTGGACAGGGGGCGTAGAACCTACGAGCAGTACTTC. It specifies CASSLDRGRRTYEQYF.

This rearrangement joins TRBV27 to TRBJ2-7; TRBD1 agrees at 8 bases. Looked up from germline, CDR1 is MNHEY and CDR2 is SMNVEV (reference sequence). V trimming: 8 bases; J trimming: 6 bases; junction bases outside the gene matches: 6. The length of the CDR3 is 12 residues. The CDR3: CASGRTGPEQYF. CDR3 DNA sequence: TGTGCCAGCGGTCGGACAGGGCCCGAGCAGTACTTC.

V gene TRBV6-2 or TRBV6-3 combines with J gene TRBJ1-3, with no clear D. Deletions cut 0 bases from V and 3 bases from J, with 12 bases between. The germline V gene has CDR1 MNHEY and CDR2 SVGEGT. CDR3 length: 16 residues. CDR3 coding DNA: TGTGCCAGCAGTTACTCGGGCCTCTCGCTTGGAAACACCATATATTTT. It specifies CASSYSGLSLGNTIYF.

The rearrangement uses TRBV4-3 and TRBJ1-1, with a possible D match to TRBD1 (5 bases). This CDR3 is built from 15 residues. V lost 4 bases and J 6 bases, leaving 18 bases between the germline ends. The V gene's germline CDR1 is LGHNA and CDR2 YSLEER. CDR3: CASSPFSLGGAEAFF. CDR3 bases: TGCGCCAGCAGCCCCTTCTCGCTGGGGGGAGCTGAAGCTTTCTTT.

The chain has TRBV12-5 and TRBJ1-1; D gene ambiguous. The CDR3 is 11 residues long. V was trimmed by 4 bases and J by 4 bases, leaving 4 bases between them. CDR1 is LGHNT, CDR2 FRNRAP, per germline. The CDR3 is CASGWPTEAFF. In DNA form, the CDR3 reads TGTGCTAGTGGTTGGCCCACTGAAGCTTTCTTT.

The chain couples TRBV19 to TRBJ2-7; 9 bases align to TRBD1. V lost 10 bases, J lost 5 bases, and 9 bases stayed unmatched. Looked up from germline, CDR1 is LNHDA and CDR2 is SQIVND (reference sequence). This CDR3 has 13 amino acids. CDR3 sequence reads: CANPGTGPNEQYF. The CDR3 coding sequence is TGTGCCAACCCCGGGACAGGGCCGAACGAGCAGTACTTC.

The genes are TRBV27 and TRBJ1-6, with D tentatively TRBD1 (6 bases). The V end lost 1 base, the J end lost 5 bases, and 9 bases lay between the germline ends. The CDR3 is made up of 15 amino acids. Germline loops: CDR1 MNHEY, CDR2 SMNVEV (reference sequence). CDR3 amino acids: CASSLWGLDNSPLHF. DNA of the CDR3: TGTGCCAGCAGTTTATGGGGGCTCGATAATTCACCCCTCCACTTT.

The chain links TRBV10-3 to TRBJ2-2; 12 bases match TRBD1. The CDR3 has 18 residues. The germline V gene has CDR1 ENHRY and CDR2 SYGVKD. After removal of 4 bases from V and 2 bases from J, the junction contained 8 bases not matched to a gene. CDR3 bases: TGTGCCATCAGTGTACCTCCCGGGACAGGGGGCAACACCGGGGAGCTGTTTTTT. This translates into CAISVPPGTGGNTGELFF.

This clone was counted once. The chain joins TRBV5-4 to TRBJ1-5; D is uncertain. Trimming removed 0 bases from V and 7 bases from J, with 8 bases in between. This CDR3 has 13 residues. The germline gives CDR1 SGHNT, CDR2 YYREEE (reference sequence). CDR3 DNA sequence: TGTGCCAGCAGCTTGGGACCAGGACAGCCCCAGCATTTT. Encoded protein: CASSLGPGQPQHF.

The chain is built from TRBV7-9 and TRBJ2-3; 7 bases agree with TRBD1. Germline V gives CDR1 SEHNR, CDR2 FQNEAQ (reference sequence). The CDR3 is 16 amino acids. The trim removed 4 bases at V and 5 bases at J, leaving 12 bases unmatched. The CDR3 coding sequence is TGTGCCAGCAGCTCCGGACAGGTGACCGTCCGAGATACGCAGTATTTT. Protein product: CASSSGQVTVRDTQYF.

This rearrangement joins TRBV28 to TRBJ2-1, with TRBD1 matching over 9 bases. The germline CDR1 and CDR2 sequences are MDHEN and SYDVKM. The CDR3 is 13 amino acids. Trimming removed 10 bases from V and 5 bases from J; junction bases left unmatched: 6. The CDR3 here is CATAGQGHNEQFF. CDR3 nucleotides: TGTGCCACCGCGGGACAGGGTCACAATGAGCAGTTCTTC.

The chain is built from TRBV7-9 and TRBJ2-2; 7 bases agree with TRBD1. V lost 2 bases, J lost 2 bases, and 5 bases stayed unmatched. From germline, CDR1 is SEHNR and CDR2 FQNEAQ (reference sequence). This CDR3 contains 16 residues. The CDR3 nucleotides are TGTGCCAGCAGCTTAAATATAGGGGGCAACACCGGGGAGCTGTTTTTT. It yields the protein CASSLNIGGNTGELFF.

This sequence joins TRBV28 and TRBJ1-2; D is perhaps TRBD1 (5 bases). This CDR3 region has 13 residues. Germline V gene sequence: CDR1 MDHEN, CDR2 SYDVKM. Trimming removed 3 bases at V and 4 bases at J, with 9 bases between. CDR3 sequence: CASSFRGGYGYTF. CDR3 in DNA: TGTGCCAGCAGTTTTAGGGGTGGCTATGGCTACACCTTC.

The CDR3 sequence is CASRSGTGHQPQHF. CDR3 DNA: TGTGCCAGCAGGTCAGGGACAGGGCATCAGCCCCAGCATTTT. The chain links TRBV28 to TRBJ1-5, with 9 bases aligning to TRBD1. V lost 6 bases and J lost 5; bases outside the gene matches: 5. CDR3 length: 14 residues. Germline CDR1 MDHEN, CDR2 SYDVKM.

This rearrangement joins TRBV7-9 to TRBJ1-1; D is unresolved. V was trimmed by 1 base and J by 5 bases, leaving 5 bases between them. Germline CDR1 reads SEHNR; CDR2 reads FQNEAQ (reference sequence). The CDR3 covers 12 residues. The CDR3 loop reads CASSLGATEAFF. CDR3 DNA: TGTGCCAGCAGCTTAGGGGCTACTGAAGCTTTCTTT. Filled out from reference TRBV7-9 and TRBJ1-1, the complete variable domain reads DTGVSQNPRHKITKRGQNVTFRCDPISEHNRLYWYRQTLGQGPEFLTYFQNEAQLEKSRLLSDRFSAERPKGSFSTLEIQRTEQGDSAMYLCASSLGATEAFFGQGTRLTVV.

This sequence joins TRBV29-1 and TRBJ1-6; tentatively, D is TRBD1 (5 bases). Germline V gene lookup returns CDR1 SQVTM and CDR2 ANQGSEA. V dropped 2 bases and J dropped 6 bases, with 17 bases sitting between them. This CDR3 is 16 amino acids long. The CDR3 sequence is CSVEIEQVAGNSPLHF. The CDR3 DNA is TGCAGCGTTGAAATCGAACAGGTTGCAGGTAATTCACCCCTCCACTTT.

In its sample, this clone was seen once. This chain links TRBV4-2 with TRBJ2-5, with TRBD2 identical over 8 bases. Trimming took 1 base from V and 5 from J; bases not matched to a gene: 6. The CDR3 spans 15 residues. Germline assignment: CDR1 LGHNA and CDR2 YNFKEQ. The DNA for the CDR3 is TGTGCCAGCAGCCAAGCAGCGGGAGCTACGGAGACCCAGTACTTC. It codes for CASSQAAGATETQYF.

This chain connects TRBV5-6 to TRBJ2-7; unclear D gene. The CDR3 covers 13 residues. From germline, CDR1 is SGHDT and CDR2 YYEEEE. Trimming stripped 2 bases from V and 0 bases from J, with 6 bases between. CDR3 bases: TGTGCCAGCAGCTTAGACAACTCCTACGAGCAGTACTTC. It specifies CASSLDNSYEQYF.

The rearrangement joins TRBV29-1 to TRBJ1-2, with 8 bases lining up with TRBD1. Per the germline V gene, CDR1 is SQVTM and CDR2 is ANQGSEA. The CDR3 sequence is 14 residues long. Trimming removed 7 bases from V and 5 bases from J; junction bases left unmatched: 12. The CDR3 coding sequence is TGCAGCGGCGGATCCCAGGGGACAGGATATGGCTACACCTTC. This gives the protein CSGGSQGTGYGYTF.

This clone was recorded only once. The chain has TRBV5-8 and TRBJ1-5; D uncertain. The CDR3 length is 15 residues. Per germline, CDR1 SGHTS and CDR2 YDEGEE. V lost 1 base and J 1 base, leaving 9 bases between the germline ends. CDR3 loop: CASSLNGGSNQPQHF. In DNA, the CDR3 is TGTGCCAGCAGCTTGAATGGCGGAAGCAATCAGCCCCAGCATTTT.

The chain employs TRBV28 and TRBJ2-1; 9 bases agree with TRBD1. The CDR3 is 16 residues long. Germline V gene sequence: CDR1 MDHEN, CDR2 SYDVKM. J was trimmed by 7 bases and V by 2 bases; bases with no gene match: 9. The CDR3 reads CASSLVTGGYFNEQFF. CDR3 DNA: TGTGCCAGCAGTTTAGTAACAGGGGGCTATTTTAATGAGCAGTTCTTC. Looking up the rest from reference TRBV28 and TRBJ2-1 gives the full variable domain: DVKVTQSSRYLVKRTGEKVFLECVQDMDHENMFWYRQDPGLGLRLIYFSYDVKMKEKGDIPEGYSVSREKKERFSLILESASTNQTSMYLCASSLVTGGYFNEQFFGPGTRLTVL.

The chain recombines TRBV3-1 (or the pseudogene TRBV3-2) with TRBJ2-7; D is unresolved. Germline CDR1 LGHDT, CDR2 YNNKEL (reference sequence). Trimming took 9 bases from V and 5 from J, leaving 8 bases between them. The CDR3 runs to 10 residues. CDR3 region: CARRVHEQYF. CDR3 coding DNA: TGTGCCAGACGCGTCCACGAGCAGTACTTC.

CDR3 region: CASSFRSGGSGELFF. The CDR3 DNA is TGTGCCAGCAGTTTTCGCTCGGGAGGGTCCGGGGAGCTGTTTTTT. The V call is TRBV6-2 or TRBV6-3, the J call TRBJ2-2, with 8 bases that match TRBD2. Unmatched junction bases numbered 7, after V lost 4 bases and J lost 6 bases. The V gene's germline CDR1 is MNHEY and CDR2 SVGEGT. CDR3 length equals 15 residues.

This clone was seen only once. The V call is TRBV28, the J call TRBJ2-7; no reliable D call. CDR3 size: 12 residues. Germline assignment: CDR1 MDHEN and CDR2 SYDVKM. Trimming pared 4 bases from V and 9 bases from J, leaving 13 bases between. The CDR3 here is CASSSPLLSQYF. The CDR3 region has the DNA TGTGCCAGCAGTTCCCCACTTCTGTCGCAGTACTTC.

The rearrangement joins TRBV28 to TRBJ2-3; D is possibly TRBD2 (5 bases). The V end was cut by 6 bases, the J end by 9 bases, with 13 bases between. CDR1 is MDHEN, CDR2 SYDVKM, per germline. This CDR3 contains 12 residues. CDR3 protein: CASSLYEGTQYF. CDR3 sequence (DNA): TGTGCCAGCAGCCTATACGAGGGCACGCAGTATTTT.

The CDR3 DNA reads TGTGCCAGCGGGGCTCCTGGGGCCAACGTCCTGACTTTC. Translated, it gives CASGAPGANVLTF. The rearrangement joins TRBV28 to TRBJ2-6; perhaps TRBD1 as D (5 bases). Looked up from germline, CDR1 is MDHEN and CDR2 is SYDVKM. V was shortened by 8 bases and J by 2 bases, with 7 bases between the two germline ends. The CDR3 is 13 amino acids.